The 21 T cell receptor beta chains below were found in one sample sequenced in a study of STAT5B mutations in CD4+ large granular lymphocyte leukemia (dated by TCRdb to between 2021 and 2024). To prepare the library, the immunoSEQ multiplex PCR assay was applied. TCRdb took over this immuneACCESS table, retaining in-frame rearrangements with V and J assigned. Such tables are incomplete; in checked studies, under half of the missing clones stem from an unresolved V gene, and the remainder is unexplained. Across this sample there are tens of thousands of clones, with nearly 80% seen only once. The top ten constitute around 2.5% of the sample. Sequencing was performed on CD4+ T cells from blood buffy coats. The receptors were sampled from a human donor in good health.

The chain recombines TRBV29-1 with TRBJ2-5; TRBD2 aligns across 13 bases. Germline V CDR1 and CDR2: SQVTM, ANQGSEA. This CDR3 has 14 residues. V dropped 4 bases and J dropped 5; count of bases not matched to a gene: 4. CDR3 sequence: CSVGGLAGLETQYF. For the CDR3, the DNA is TGCAGCGTTGGGGGACTAGCGGGGCTTGAGACCCAGTACTTC. The variable domain in full, completed from reference TRBV29-1 and TRBJ2-5, reads SAVISQKPSRDICQRGTSLTIQCQVDSQVTMMFWYRQQPGQSLTLIATANQGSEATYESGFVIDKFPISRPNLTFSTLTVSNMSPEDSSIYLCSVGGLAGLETQYFGPGTRLLVL.

The sample holds a few counts of this clone. The rearrangement uses TRBV6-5 and TRBJ1-5, with D possibly being TRBD1 (6 bases). CDR1 and CDR2 from the germline V gene are MNHEY and SVGAGI. V was clipped by 5 bases and J by 3 bases, with 14 bases between them. The CDR3 has 15 residues. The CDR3 nucleotides read TGTGCCAGCAGTCAGGGGCTCCCTGCCAATCAGCCCCAGCATTTT. Its translation: CASSQGLPANQPQHF.

This clone was observed a single time. This chain connects TRBV30 to TRBJ2-7; 8 bases map to TRBD1. CDR1 and CDR2 from the germline V gene are GTSNPN and SVGIG (reference sequence). With V trimmed by 2 bases and J by 4 bases, 10 bases remained unmatched. The CDR3 is 15 amino acids. The CDR3 region has the DNA TGTGCCTGGAGTCTCGGCGGGACAGGAGAATACGAGCAGTACTTC. Its translation: CAWSLGGTGEYEQYF.

The CDR3 nucleotides read TGTGCCAGCAGTGAGAGCTGGGGGTCCAAAAACATTCAGTACTTC. This gives the protein CASSESWGSKNIQYF. The V call is TRBV6-1, the J call TRBJ2-4, with D tentatively TRBD1 or TRBD2 (5 bases each). The CDR3 runs 15 residues. Germline V gene data show CDR1 as MNHNS and CDR2 as SASEGT. The germline V and J ends were trimmed by 3 bases and 2 bases, with 11 bases remaining between them.

This rearrangement joins TRBV28 to TRBJ1-5; TRBD1 matches at 7 bases. Germline V CDR1 and CDR2: MDHEN, SYDVKM. The CDR3 is made up of 15 amino acids. Trimming removed 6 bases from V and 9 bases from J; junction bases left unmatched: 14. CDR3 DNA: TGTGCCAGCAGCCAAGGGACAGCATGGCCGGGGCCCCAGCATTTT. Translation gives CASSQGTAWPGPQHF.

In the case of this clone: A junction boundary mismatches the germline segment, possibly from a read error. The chain carries TRBV18 and TRBJ2-7; 7 bases match TRBD2. Per germline, CDR1 KGHSH and CDR2 LQKENI. The CDR3 covers 14 residues. CDR3 protein: CASSPPPGGRPVGF. The CDR3 DNA reads TGTGCCAGCTCACCTCCCCCGGGGGGTAGGCCGGTCGGCTTC.

The table lists this clone with a count of one. This chain links TRBV7-8 with TRBJ1-1, with 7 bases identical to TRBD1. CDR1 is SGHVS, CDR2 FQNEAQ, per germline. The CDR3 is made up of 18 amino acids. V shed 5 bases, J shed 0 bases, and the junction held 15 bases outside the gene matches. This CDR3 reads CASSVVGTVGGMNTEAFF. CDR3 bases: TGTGCCAGCAGCGTAGTCGGGACAGTAGGCGGTATGAACACTGAAGCTTTCTTT. The whole variable domain, filled in from reference TRBV7-8 and TRBJ1-1, reads GAGVSQSPRYKVAKRGQDVALRCDPISGHVSLFWYQQALGQGPEFLTYFQNEAQLDKSGLPSDRFFAERPEGSVSTLKIQRTQQEDSAVYLCASSVVGTVGGMNTEAFFGQGTRLTVV.

The V call is TRBV28, the J call TRBJ1-1, with TRBD1 matching over 8 bases. This CDR3 has 13 amino acids. Germline lookup yields CDR1 MDHEN and CDR2 SYDVKM. Losses at the gene ends were 5 bases for V and 5 bases for J; bases not matched to a gene: 4. CDR3 residues: CASSATGETEAFF. The CDR3 bases are TGTGCCAGCAGTGCGACAGGGGAGACTGAAGCTTTCTTT.

The genes are TRBV7-8 and TRBJ2-3; tentative D call: TRBD2 (6 bases). V dropped 0 bases and J dropped 0 bases, with 10 bases sitting between them. This CDR3 is built from 16 residues. Germline V gene data show CDR1 as SGHVS and CDR2 as FQNEAQ. The CDR3 nucleotides are TGTGCCAGCAGCTTAGCTGGAGGGTCTAGCACAGATACGCAGTATTTT. It yields the protein CASSLAGGSSTDTQYF.

The chain employs TRBV18 and TRBJ2-5; TRBD1 or TRBD2 may be the D gene (7 bases each). The germline V gene has CDR1 KGHSH and CDR2 LQKENI. Trimming took 2 bases from V and 1 from J, leaving 14 bases between them. The CDR3 extends over 16 amino acids. The CDR3 sequence is CASSPYGGTVQETQYF. CDR3 DNA sequence: TGTGCCAGCTCACCATACGGGGGGACAGTCCAAGAGACCCAGTACTTC.

V is TRBV7-2 and J is TRBJ2-2, with D unclear. Trimming removed 1 base from V and 0 bases from J, with 6 bases in between. Germline loops: CDR1 SGHTA, CDR2 FQGNSA. The CDR3 has 15 amino acids. The chain's CDR3 is CASSLDPSNTGELFF. The CDR3 nucleotides are TGTGCCAGCAGCTTAGACCCGTCGAACACCGGGGAGCTGTTTTTT.

This clone was seen a few times. The chain's CDR3 is CASSVFTSAGELFF. The CDR3 nucleotides read TGTGCCAGCAGTGTTTTTACTAGCGCCGGGGAGCTGTTTTTT. This sequence joins TRBV2 and TRBJ2-2; 7 bases match TRBD2. The germline gives CDR1 SNHLY, CDR2 FYNNEI. The J segment lost 6 bases and the V segment lost 4 bases, leaving 5 bases of the junction unmatched. The CDR3 length is 14 residues.

V is TRBV2 and J is TRBJ1-5, with unresolved D. This CDR3 is 14 amino acids long. Germline CDR1 reads SNHLY; CDR2 reads FYNNEI. Trimming shortened V by 7 bases and J by 0 bases, and 10 bases separated the two germline ends. The DNA of the CDR3 is TGTGCCAGCAATGGGGTGTATAGCAATCAGCCCCAGCATTTT. Protein: CASNGVYSNQPQHF.

The rearrangement joins TRBV18 to TRBJ2-1; D is ambiguous. This CDR3 is built from 14 residues. V lost 0 bases and J 4 bases, leaving 7 bases between the germline ends. CDR1 KGHSH and CDR2 LQKENI come from the germline V gene. The CDR3 nucleotides are TGTGCCAGCTCACCACCGGGCGATTACAATGAGCAGTTCTTC. It translates to CASSPPGDYNEQFF.

The chain has TRBV4-2 and TRBJ1-3; 9 bases are a match to TRBD1. The trim removed 4 bases at V and 8 bases at J, leaving 12 bases unmatched. The length of the CDR3 is 16 residues. The germline V gene has CDR1 LGHNA and CDR2 YNFKEQ. CDR3 nucleotides: TGTGCCAGCAGCCGAGGAACCCGGACAGGGGTACACACCATATATTTT. Residues: CASSRGTRTGVHTIYF.

The chain combines TRBV5-5 with TRBJ2-4; D is unresolved. The CDR3 extends over 12 amino acids. Trimming cost V 4 bases and J 9 bases, with 11 bases left between them. The V gene's germline CDR1 is SGHKS and CDR2 YYEKEE (reference sequence). The CDR3 is CASSPQLSIQYF. CDR3 DNA sequence: TGTGCCAGCAGCCCCCAGTTGAGCATTCAGTACTTC.

This chain joins TRBV21-1 and TRBJ2-7. TRBV21-1 is described as a pseudogene. There are 17 residues in the CDR3. The CDR3 DNA is TGTGCCAGCAGCAAAGCGTCCGATCCTCAAAGCTCCTACGAGCAGTACTTC. Translating gives CASSKASDPQSSYEQYF.

V and J are TRBV18 and TRBJ1-4; no definite D call. The germline gives CDR1 KGHSH, CDR2 LQKENI. V shed 3 bases and J shed 1 base, with 9 bases lying between them. This CDR3 spans 15 amino acids. Here the CDR3 DNA reads TGTGCCAGCTCACCCTTAGGCGGAACTAATGAAAAACTGTTTTTT. Translating it yields CASSPLGGTNEKLFF.

The genes are TRBV29-1 and TRBJ1-2, with D uncertain. This CDR3 has 9 residues. Germline V gene data show CDR1 as SQVTM and CDR2 as ANQGSEA. V was trimmed by 4 bases and J by 8 bases, leaving 5 bases between them. CDR3 sequence: CSVGPGYTF. The CDR3 DNA is TGCAGCGTTGGACCGGGCTACACCTTC. The variable domain in full, with the rest retrieved from reference TRBV29-1 and TRBJ1-2, is SAVISQKPSRDICQRGTSLTIQCQVDSQVTMMFWYRQQPGQSLTLIATANQGSEATYESGFVIDKFPISRPNLTFSTLTVSNMSPEDSSIYLCSVGPGYTFGSGTRLTVV.

This chain's CDR3 is CASSGWTGNTGELFF. As DNA, the CDR3 is TGTGCCAGCAGTGGTTGGACAGGGAACACCGGGGAGCTGTTTTTT. The chain is built from TRBV6-1 and TRBJ2-2; 7 positions match TRBD1. There are 15 residues in the CDR3. The V gene's germline CDR1 is MNHNS and CDR2 SASEGT. Trimming removed 4 bases from V and 1 base from J; junction bases left unmatched: 3.

The rearrangement uses TRBV2 and TRBJ2-3, with D possibly matching TRBD2 (6 bases). The V gene's germline CDR1 is SNHLY and CDR2 FYNNEI. The V end lost 6 bases, the J end lost 4 bases, and 8 bases lay between the germline ends. CDR3 length: 12 amino acids. CDR3 sequence reads: CASRWGADTQYF. CDR3 coding DNA: TGTGCCAGCAGGTGGGGGGCAGATACGCAGTATTTT.